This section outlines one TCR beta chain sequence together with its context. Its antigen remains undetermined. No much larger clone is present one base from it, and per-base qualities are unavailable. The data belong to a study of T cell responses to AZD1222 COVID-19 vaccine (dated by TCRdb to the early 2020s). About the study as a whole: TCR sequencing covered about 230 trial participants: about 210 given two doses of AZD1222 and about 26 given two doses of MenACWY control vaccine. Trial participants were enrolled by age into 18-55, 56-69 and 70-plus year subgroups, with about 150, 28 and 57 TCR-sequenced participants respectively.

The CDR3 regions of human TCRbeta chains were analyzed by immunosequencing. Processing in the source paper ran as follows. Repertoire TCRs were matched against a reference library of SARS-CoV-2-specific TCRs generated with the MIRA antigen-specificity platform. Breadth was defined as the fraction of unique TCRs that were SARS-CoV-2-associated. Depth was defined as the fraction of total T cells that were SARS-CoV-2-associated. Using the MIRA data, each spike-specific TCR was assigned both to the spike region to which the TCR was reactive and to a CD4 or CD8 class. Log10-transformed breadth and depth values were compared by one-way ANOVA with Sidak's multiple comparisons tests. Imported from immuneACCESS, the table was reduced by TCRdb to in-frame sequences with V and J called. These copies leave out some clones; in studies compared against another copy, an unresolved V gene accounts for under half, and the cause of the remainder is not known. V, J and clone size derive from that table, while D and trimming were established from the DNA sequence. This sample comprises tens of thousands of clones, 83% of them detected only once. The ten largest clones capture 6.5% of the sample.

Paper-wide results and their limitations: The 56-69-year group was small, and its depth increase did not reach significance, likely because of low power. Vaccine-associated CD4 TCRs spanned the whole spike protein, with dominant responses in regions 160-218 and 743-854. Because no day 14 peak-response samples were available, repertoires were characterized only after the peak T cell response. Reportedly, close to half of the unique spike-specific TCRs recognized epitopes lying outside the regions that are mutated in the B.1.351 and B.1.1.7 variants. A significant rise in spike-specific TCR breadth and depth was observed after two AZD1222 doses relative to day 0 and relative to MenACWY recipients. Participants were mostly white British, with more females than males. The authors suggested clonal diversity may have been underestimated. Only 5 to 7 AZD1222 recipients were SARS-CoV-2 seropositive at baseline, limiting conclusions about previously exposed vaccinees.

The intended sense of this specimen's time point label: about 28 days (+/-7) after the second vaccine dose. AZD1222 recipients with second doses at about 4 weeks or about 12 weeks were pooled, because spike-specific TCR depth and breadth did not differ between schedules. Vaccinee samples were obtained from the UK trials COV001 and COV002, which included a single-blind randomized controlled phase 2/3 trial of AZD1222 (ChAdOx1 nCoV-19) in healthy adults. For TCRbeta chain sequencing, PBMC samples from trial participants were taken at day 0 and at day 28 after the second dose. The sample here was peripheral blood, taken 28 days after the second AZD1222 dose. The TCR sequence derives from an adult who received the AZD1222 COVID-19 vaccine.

The encoded CDR3 is CASSSSFVEQYF. The nucleotide sequence is given as TGTGCCAGCAGCTCCAGCTTCGTCGAGCAGTACTTC. This receptor chain uses TRBV7-2 and TRBJ2-7; a confident D gene designation cannot be given. The germline V gene provides CDR1 SGHTA and CDR2 FQGNSA. At the junction V is shortened by 4 bases and J by 6 bases, with 10 bases in between. Including cysteine and phenylalanine, the CDR3 has 12 amino acids. Only the CDR3 part of the read is kept: 36 bases, read in frame from the first base.